This T cell receptor (beta chain) was recorded in a study of shared clonotypes between healthy human individuals. Whole-study context: Donor ages ranged 18 to 49 years: two women, a few men.

The V segment lost 8 bases and the J segment 5 bases; nucleotides outside the gene matches: 4. Germline-derived CDR1 and CDR2 are MGHRA and YSYEKL. The CDR3 loop spans 13 amino acids. Those who donated, Caucasian adults without exception, all lived in Nashville, Tennessee. Under the authors' procedure: Filtering of immunoSEQ junctional sequences could not match full-length read filtering. The assay was immunoSEQ multiplex PCR, and TCRdb's table has in-frame clones only and misses some. Clone size and V and J calls were adopted from that table, with D and trimming inferred from the DNA. The sample holds about 1.5 million clones, around 98% seen once. Concerning this clone itself: What it recognizes is unknown.

Whole-study results and caveats: Naive subsets usually exceeded memory subsets in estimated richness.

The sequence derives from a man younger than 45 in good health. The chain joins TRBV4-1 to TRBJ2-2, with 8 bases identical to TRBD1. Specimen: naive CD4+ T cells sorted from blood. Subset indicated: CD45RA+ positively selected. The DNA for the CDR3 is TGCGCCAGCGGCAGGGGGCGTACCGGGGAGCTGTTTTTT. Amino acids: CASGRGRTGELFF.